This is a list of T cell receptor beta chains from one sample in a study of cytomegalovirus exposure and HLA in healthy donors. Using immunoSEQ multiplex PCR, the repertoire was profiled, and TCRdb retains in-frame clones only, with some absent. Found here are 99,000 or so clones, roughly 9.1% of them singletons; the top ten hold over 4.5%. The sequenced material came from PBMCs. The source of these receptors is a man aged 40-50 years in good health and CMV-seropositive. Both conserved end residues are part of each CDR3. D genes are given only for firm matches. Size values are once, few and many counts, or a class for expanded clones, and some rows have none.

TRBJ1-2 | . | TRBD1 | TRBV7-2 | CASSTRQGADGYTF | TGTGCCAGCAGCACCCGACAGGGGGCGGATGGCTACACCTTC
TRBJ2-7 | . | TRBD1 | TRBV11-2 | CASSLDRVTNEQYF | TGTGCCAGCAGCTTGGACAGGGTGACTAACGAGCAGTACTTC
TRBJ1-1 | many | . | TRBV5-6 | CASSLFGGSEAFF | TGTGCCAGCAGCTTGTTCGGGGGGTCTGAAGCTTTCTTT
TRBJ2-1 | . | TRBD2 | TRBV11-2 | CASSSPGLAGYNEQFF | TGTGCCAGCAGCTCCCCGGGACTAGCGGGTTACAATGAGCAGTTCTTC
TRBJ1-1 | few | . | TRBV6-1 | CASSDLRGNTEAFF | TGTGCCAGCAGCGATCTGCGGGGGAACACTGAAGCTTTCTTT
TRBJ2-2 | few | . | TRBV14 | CASSQAIAVTGELFF | TGTGCCAGCAGCCAAGCAATAGCGGTCACCGGGGAGCTGTTTTTT
TRBJ2-7 | many | . | TRBV7-7 | CASSLVLQSYEQYF | TGTGCTAGCAGCTTAGTTCTACAGAGCTACGAGCAGTACTTC
TRBJ2-7 | . | TRBD1 | TRBV19 | CASSFGQGYEQYF | TGTGCCAGTAGTTTTGGACAGGGGTACGAGCAGTACTTC
TRBJ2-1 | . | . | TRBV28 | CASSLVTGLGNYNEQFF | TGTGCCAGCAGTTTAGTAACGGGACTGGGGAATTACAATGAGCAGTTCTTC
TRBJ1-5 | . | TRBD1 | TRBV28 | CASRAGTGGAYQPQHF | TGTGCCAGCAGGGCCGGGACAGGGGGCGCGTATCAGCCCCAGCATTTT
TRBJ1-4 | . | . | TRBV28 | CASSPKAGLKEKLFF | TGTGCCAGCAGTCCCAAGGCGGGGCTGAAGGAAAAACTGTTTTTT
TRBJ1-2 | few | TRBD1 | TRBV28 | CASTPTRQGSRGYTF | TGTGCCAGCACCCCCACCAGACAGGGGTCTAGGGGCTACACCTTC
TRBJ1-1 | . | . | TRBV6-6 | CASSYSAGPEAFF | TGTGCCAGCAGTTACTCTGCAGGGCCTGAAGCTTTCTTT
TRBJ1-1 | . | TRBD1 | TRBV6-4 | CASSPGQGNTEAFF | TGTGCCAGCAGCCCGGGACAGGGGAACACTGAAGCTTTCTTT
TRBJ1-1 | few | TRBD1 | TRBV14 | CASSLQGDTEAFF | TGTGCCAGCAGCCTTCAGGGGGACACTGAAGCTTTCTTT
TRBJ1-5 | few | . | TRBV27 | CASSGLDTQPQHF | TGTGCCAGCAGTGGCCTAGATACTCAGCCCCAGCATTTT
TRBJ2-7 | . | TRBD2 | TRBV13 | CASSSPLAGAPPSYEQYF | TGTGCCAGCAGCTCGCCACTAGCGGGAGCACCCCCGAGCTACGAGCAGTACTTC
TRBJ1-5 | few | . | TRBV6-1 | CASLEERMQPQHF | TGTGCCAGCCTTGAGGAAAGGATGCAGCCCCAGCATTTT
TRBJ2-7 | . | TRBD2 | TRBV28 | CASRDYYEQYF | TGTGCCAGCCGGGACTACTACGAGCAGTACTTC
TRBJ2-5 | few | TRBD2 | TRBV7-9 | CASSLLAGAETQYF | TGTGCCAGCAGCCTTCTAGCGGGGGCAGAGACCCAGTACTTC